This TCR beta chain is drawn from a study of cytomegalovirus exposure and HLA in healthy donors. A word on this clone: Its antigen is undetermined.

Study observations and caveats: The classifier was said to identify cytomegalovirus status with high specificity and sensitivity. When a later analysis compared HLA-associated TCR beta chains with equally common others, the HLA-associated chains turned out to be more clonally expanded and to have lower generation probabilities.

The PCR ran on 60 Vbeta and 13 Jbeta primers. Sequencing was performed with immunoSEQ multiplex PCR; in TCRdb, only in-frame clones are kept and a portion is missing. The repertoire consists of around 96,000 clones, with 55% to 75% occurring once and the leading ten covering 3% to 3.5%. V gave up 2 bases and J gave up 7 bases; unmatched junction bases: 7. Germline CDR1 and CDR2: KGHSH and LQKENI. The CDR3 contains 14 residues. This TCR came from a man between 60 and 75 years old in good health and CMV-seronegative. Sequencing used PBMCs. V usage is TRBV18 and J usage is TRBJ2-7; 8 bases agree with TRBD1. CDR3 residues: CASSPDQGAWEQYF. As DNA, the CDR3 is TGTGCCAGCTCACCAGATCAGGGGGCGTGGGAGCAGTACTTC.